This T cell receptor (beta chain) was captured by sequencing in a study of lymphopenia after photon versus proton radiotherapy. The repertoire was sequenced with immunoSEQ multiplex PCR; TCRdb's copy has only in-frame clones and lacks some. This sample has 37,000 or so clones, with about 83% found just once. This CDR3 comprises 11 residues. Germline CDR1 reads MDHEN; CDR2 reads SYDVKM. The chain couples TRBV28 to TRBJ2-5, with a weak D call TRBD1 (6 bases). The DNA end lines up better with TRBJ2-7; the J call may be wrong. The receptor was derived from a man aged 50-59 years with gastric cancer. Material: peripheral blood, obtained from a patient treated with photon-based radiotherapy. The CDR3 loop reads CAGQGSYEQYF. The CDR3 DNA sequence: TGTGCCGGGCAGGGGTCCTACGAGCAGTACTTC.